This T cell receptor (beta chain) was documented in a study of early T cells in non-severe SARS-CoV-2 infection. Whole-study context: Sequencing targeted bulk RNA from unsorted whole blood, leaving chains unpaired.

V dropped 1 base and J dropped 2 bases, with 13 bases sitting between them. CDR3 length: 15 amino acids. Germline V lookup: CDR1 SGHRS, CDR2 YFSETQ. Broader study findings: Anti-spike CD8 responses were favored in VDJdb matching, and private and CD4 specificities were missed.

This clonotype showed up many times. Its antigen remains unknown. The TCR library protocol attached unique molecular identifiers to the individual cDNA molecules. One entry per CDR3 protein, called by TCRdb with MiXCR from the 5' RACE reads. The sample has fewer than 40,000 distinct CDR3 sequences, 4.5% to 7.5% seen once. This TCR came from an adult who was a healthcare worker with PCR-confirmed SARS-CoV-2 infection or an uninfected control (not recorded which). The chain combines TRBV5-1 with TRBJ2-7; possible D gene TRBD2, 6 bases. Sequencing used whole blood. In DNA form, the CDR3 reads TGCGCCAGCAGCTTGATTAGCGGAGAGACCTACGAGCAGTACTTC. As protein: CASSLISGETYEQYF.